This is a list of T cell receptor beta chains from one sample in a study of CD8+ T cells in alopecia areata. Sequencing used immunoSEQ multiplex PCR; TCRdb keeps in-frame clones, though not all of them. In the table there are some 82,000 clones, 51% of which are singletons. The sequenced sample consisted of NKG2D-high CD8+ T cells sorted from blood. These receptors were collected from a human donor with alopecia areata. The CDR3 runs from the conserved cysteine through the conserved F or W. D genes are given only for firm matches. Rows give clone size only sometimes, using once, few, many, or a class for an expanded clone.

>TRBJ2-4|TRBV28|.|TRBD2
TGTGCCAGCAGTTTACGCGGGAGGGGGGCCAAAAACATTCAGTACTTC
CASSLRGRGAKNIQYF
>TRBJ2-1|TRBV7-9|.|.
TGTGCCAGCAGCTCGCCAAGAGGGGTTGAGCAGTTCTTC
CASSSPRGVEQFF
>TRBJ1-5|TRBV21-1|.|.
TGTGCCAGCAGCGGGAGGGACAAGATAGCACTCAATCAGCCCCAGCATTTT
CASSGRDKIALNQPQHF
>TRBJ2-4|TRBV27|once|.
TGTGCCAGCAGTTCTCAGCTAGCCAAAAACATTCAGTACTTC
CASSSQLAKNIQYF
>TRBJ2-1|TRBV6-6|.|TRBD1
TGTGCCATATACGGGACAGTATCCAATGAGCAGTTCTTC
CAIYGTVSNEQFF
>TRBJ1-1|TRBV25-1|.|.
TGTGCCAGCGGGACCCCGGGTGACACTGAAGCTTTCTTT
CASGTPGDTEAFF
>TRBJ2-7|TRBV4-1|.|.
TGCGCCAGCAGCGGACGTTTACCCTACGAGCAGTACTTC
CASSGRLPYEQYF
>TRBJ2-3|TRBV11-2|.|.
TGTGCCAGCAGAAAACTGATCACAGATACGCAGTATTTT
CASRKLITDTQYF
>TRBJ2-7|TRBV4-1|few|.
TGCGCCAGCAGCCAAAATCAGGGGAGCTACGAGCAGTACTTC
CASSQNQGSYEQYF
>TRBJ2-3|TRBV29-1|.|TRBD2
TGCAGCGGAGACGGCGGGGGGTTTGATACGCAGTATTTT
CSGDGGGFDTQYF
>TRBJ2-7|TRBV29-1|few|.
TGCAGCGTTGAAAGGCAAAGCTCCTACGAGCAGTACTTC
CSVERQSSYEQYF
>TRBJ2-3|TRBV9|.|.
TGTGCCAGCAGCGTAGGTGGAACTGGAGATACGCAGTATTTT
CASSVGGTGDTQYF
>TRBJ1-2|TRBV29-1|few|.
TGCAGCGTTGACGCGGGTTATGGCTACACCTTC
CSVDAGYGYTF
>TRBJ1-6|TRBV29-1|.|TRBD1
TGCAGCGTTGGGGACAGGGTGCAGAATTCACCCCTCCACTTT
CSVGDRVQNSPLHF
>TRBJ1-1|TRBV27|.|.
TGTGCCAGCAGTTCCCCTGCCAACACTGAAGCTTTCTTT
CASSSPANTEAFF
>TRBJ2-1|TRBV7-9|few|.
TGTGCCAGCAGCTTAGGCCTGGCAGAGCAGTTCTTC
CASSLGLAEQFF
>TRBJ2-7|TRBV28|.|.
TGTGCCAGCAGGGCACTATACGAGCAGTACTTC
CASRALYEQYF
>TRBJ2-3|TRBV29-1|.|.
TGCAGCGTTCCGATGGGGGGGCCTTCGGATACGCAGTATTTT
CSVPMGGPSDTQYF
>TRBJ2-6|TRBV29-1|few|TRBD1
TGCAGCGTTGAAGAGTGGGACAGAGGCTCTGGGGCCAACGTCCTGACTTTC
CSVEEWDRGSGANVLTF
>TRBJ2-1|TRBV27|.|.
TGTGCCAGCAGTTTACAGGCAAGCTCCTACAATGAGCAGTTCTTC
CASSLQASSYNEQFF
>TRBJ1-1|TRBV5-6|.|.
TGTGCCAGCAGCTTTGGCTCGAACACTGAAGCTTTCTTT
CASSFGSNTEAFF
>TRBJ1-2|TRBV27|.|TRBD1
TGTGCCAGCAGTTTATCGTGGCAGGGGGAGGGGAACGGCTACACCTTC
CASSLSWQGEGNGYTF
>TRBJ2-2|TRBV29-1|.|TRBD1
TGCAGCGTAACGACAGGGGAAGGCGGGGAGCTGTTTTTT
CSVTTGEGGELFF
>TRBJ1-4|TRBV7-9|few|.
TGTGCGTCACTTGCAACTAATGAAAAACTGTTTTTT
CASLATNEKLFF
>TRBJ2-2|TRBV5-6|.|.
TGTGCCAGCAGCTTTGGATTCAACACCGGGGAGCTGTTTTTT
CASSFGFNTGELFF
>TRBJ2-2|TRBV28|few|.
TGTGCCACAGGGGACGGTTCAATCGGGGAGCTGTTTTTT
CATGDGSIGELFF
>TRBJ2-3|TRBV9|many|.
TGTGCCAGCAGCGTCCCCTTAGGGGGAGATAGCACAGATACGCAGTATTTT
CASSVPLGGDSTDTQYF
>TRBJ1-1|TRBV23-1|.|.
TGCGCCAGCAGTCGCCTCGGGCCTAACACTGAAGCTTTCTTT
CASSRLGPNTEAFF
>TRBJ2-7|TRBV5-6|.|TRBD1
TGTGCCAGCAGCCCTCACAGGGGGAGCTACGAGCAGTACTTC
CASSPHRGSYEQYF
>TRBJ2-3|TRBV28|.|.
TGTGCCAGCAGTCGGGGAGTGGGACCCACAGATACGCAGTATTTT
CASSRGVGPTDTQYF
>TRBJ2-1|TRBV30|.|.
.
CAWGSGIPFF
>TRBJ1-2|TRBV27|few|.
TGTGCCAGCAGTTCTCCCCGGGGGGCAGGTGGTGGCTACACCTTC
CASSSPRGAGGGYTF
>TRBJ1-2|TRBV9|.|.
TGTGCCAGCACTAGAGGGGCAGAAGACTATGGCTACACCTTC
CASTRGAEDYGYTF
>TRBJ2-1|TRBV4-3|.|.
TGCGCCAGCAGCCCCTCCCGGTCCAATGAGCAGTTCTTC
CASSPSRSNEQFF
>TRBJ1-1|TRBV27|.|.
TGTGCCAGCAGGAACGATGGAGGCACTGAAGCTTTCTTT
CASRNDGGTEAFF
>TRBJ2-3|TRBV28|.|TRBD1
TGTGCCAGCAGTTTCGTTTCAGGGGGAGATACGCAGTATTTT
CASSFVSGGDTQYF
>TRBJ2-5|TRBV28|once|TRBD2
TGTGCCAGCAGTCCCGGGACTAGCGGTGTCGGGGGGGAGACCCAGTACTTC
CASSPGTSGVGGETQYF
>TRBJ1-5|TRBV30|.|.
TGTGCCTGGAGTTATGACGTGGACTCCGCCCAGCATTTT
CAWSYDVDSAQHF
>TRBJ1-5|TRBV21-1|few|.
TGTGCCACCCCCCAGGACCAGCATTTT
CATPQDQHF